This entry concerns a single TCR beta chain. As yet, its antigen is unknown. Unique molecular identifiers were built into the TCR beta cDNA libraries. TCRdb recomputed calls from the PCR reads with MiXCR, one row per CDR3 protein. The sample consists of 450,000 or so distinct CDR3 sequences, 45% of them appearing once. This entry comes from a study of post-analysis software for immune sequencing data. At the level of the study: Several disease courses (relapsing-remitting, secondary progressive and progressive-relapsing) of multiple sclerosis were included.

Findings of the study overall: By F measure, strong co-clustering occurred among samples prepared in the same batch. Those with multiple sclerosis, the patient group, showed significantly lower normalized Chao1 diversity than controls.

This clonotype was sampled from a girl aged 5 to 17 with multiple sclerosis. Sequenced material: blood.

The CDR3 bases are TGTGCCAGCCACTTCTCTTCAAAACGCTATGGCTACACCTTC. Amino acids: CASHFSSKRYGYTF. The J gene is TRBJ1-2, the V gene TRBV6-6, with unresolved D. This CDR3 spans 14 amino acids. Trimming removed 8 bases at V and 4 bases at J, with 17 bases between. The germline V gene has CDR1 MNHNY and CDR2 SVGAGI (reference sequence).